The text below deals with one T cell receptor (beta chain). Antigen: not known. A junction end diverges from the germline sequence, so it may reflect a read error. These data originate in a study of vaccination and CD4 T cells after COVID-19. Whole-study context: Convalescent persons amounted to six males plus four females, two of whom were Hispanic. Samples after vaccination came a median around eleven weeks past dose two, ranging 14 to 241.

Documented treatment: roughly 11-day PBMC culture with coronavirus spike peptide pools or control peptides (ViraFEST assay). CD4+ T cells that came from the unexposed donor were collected before the COVID-19 pandemic (2011-2018). Sequenced with the Oncomine TCR Beta short-read assay was DNA taken from cultured CD4+ T cells. Researchers extracted genomic DNA from CD4+ T cells that had been cultured. TCRdb re-called the PCR reads with MiXCR, one entry per CDR3 protein. The sample records several thousand distinct CDR3 sequences, 34% being singletons. The sequencing input was CD4+ T cells from blood, cultured in vitro. The sequence was collected from a human donor in good health.

CDR3 coding DNA: TGTGCCGGCAGCCGAGTAGGGTCCGGGGCTTTCTTT. Protein product: CAGSRVGSGAFF. The chain has TRBV6-1 and TRBJ1-1; no firm D call. There are 12 residues in the CDR3. Germline loops: CDR1 MNHNS, CDR2 SASEGT.